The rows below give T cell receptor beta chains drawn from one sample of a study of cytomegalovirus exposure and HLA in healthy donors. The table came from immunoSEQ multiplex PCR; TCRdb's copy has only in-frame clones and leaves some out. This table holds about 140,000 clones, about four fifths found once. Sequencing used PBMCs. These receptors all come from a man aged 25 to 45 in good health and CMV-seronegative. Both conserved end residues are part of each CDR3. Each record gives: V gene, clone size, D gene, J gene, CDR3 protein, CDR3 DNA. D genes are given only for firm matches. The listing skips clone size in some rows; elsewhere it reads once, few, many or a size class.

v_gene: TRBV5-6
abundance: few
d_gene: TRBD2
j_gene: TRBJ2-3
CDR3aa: CASSFQSSGISTDTQYF
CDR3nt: TGTGCCAGCAGCTTCCAGTCTAGCGGGATTAGCACAGATACGCAGTATTTT

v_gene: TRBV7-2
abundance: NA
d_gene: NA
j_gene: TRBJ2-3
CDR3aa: CASSLAASFSTDTQYF
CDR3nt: TGTGCCAGCAGCTTAGCCGCTAGCTTTTCCACAGATACGCAGTATTTT

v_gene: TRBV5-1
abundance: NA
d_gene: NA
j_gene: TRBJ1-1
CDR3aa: CASSLEARANTEAFF
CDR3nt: TGCGCCAGCAGCTTGGAGGCCAGGGCGAACACTGAAGCTTTCTTT

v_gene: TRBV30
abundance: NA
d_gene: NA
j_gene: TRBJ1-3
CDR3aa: CAWSPDFRSSGNTIYF
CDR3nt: TGTGCCTGGAGCCCGGACTTCCGGAGCTCTGGAAACACCATATATTTT

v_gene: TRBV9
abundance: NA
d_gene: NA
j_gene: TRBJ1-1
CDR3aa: CASSPPGKNTEAFF
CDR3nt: TGTGCCAGCAGCCCGCCCGGTAAGAACACTGAAGCTTTCTTT

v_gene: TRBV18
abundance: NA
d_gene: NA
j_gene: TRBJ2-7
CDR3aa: CASSPALFGRYEQYF
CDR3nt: TGTGCCAGCTCACCGGCTCTATTTGGGAGGTACGAGCAGTACTTC

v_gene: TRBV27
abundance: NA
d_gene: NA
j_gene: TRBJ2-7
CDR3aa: CASTKAQSYEQYF
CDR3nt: TGTGCCAGCACCAAAGCCCAATCCTACGAGCAGTACTTC

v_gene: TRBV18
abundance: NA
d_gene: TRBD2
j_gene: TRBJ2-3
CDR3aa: CASSSGTSGGATYTDTQYF
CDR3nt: TGTGCCAGCTCATCCGGGACTAGCGGGGGAGCGACTTACACAGATACGCAGTATTTT

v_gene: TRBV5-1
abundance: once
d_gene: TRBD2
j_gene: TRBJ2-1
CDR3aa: CASSPARTSVYNEQFF
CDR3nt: TGCGCCAGCAGCCCAGCCAGGACTAGCGTTTACAATGAGCAGTTCTTC

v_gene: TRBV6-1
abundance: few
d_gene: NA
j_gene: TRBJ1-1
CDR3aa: CASTNGRMNTEAFF
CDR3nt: TGTGCCAGCACCAATGGGAGAATGAACACTGAAGCTTTCTTT

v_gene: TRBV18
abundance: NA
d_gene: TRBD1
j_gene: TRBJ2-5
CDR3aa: CASSPRQGSETQYF
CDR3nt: TGTGCCAGCTCACCACGACAGGGATCGGAGACCCAGTACTTC

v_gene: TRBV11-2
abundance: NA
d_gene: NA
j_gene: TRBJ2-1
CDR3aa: CASSQTYNEQFF
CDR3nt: TGTGCCAGCAGCCAAACCTACAATGAGCAGTTCTTC

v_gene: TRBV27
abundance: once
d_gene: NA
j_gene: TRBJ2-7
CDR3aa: CASSLWRWSYEQYF
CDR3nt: TGTGCCAGCAGTTTGTGGAGGTGGTCCTACGAGCAGTACTTC

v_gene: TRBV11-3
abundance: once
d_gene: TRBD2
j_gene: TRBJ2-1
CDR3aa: CASSLGGSTYNEQFF
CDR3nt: TGTGCCAGCAGCTTAGGCGGGAGTACCTACAATGAGCAGTTCTTC

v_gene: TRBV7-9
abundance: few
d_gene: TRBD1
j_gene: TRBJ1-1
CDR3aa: CASSLALQGDTEAFF
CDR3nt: TGTGCCAGCAGCTTAGCGCTCCAGGGGGACACTGAAGCTTTCTTT

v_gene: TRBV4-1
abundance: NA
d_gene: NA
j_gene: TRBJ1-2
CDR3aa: CASSQVIRNRDVGYTF
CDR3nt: TGCGCCAGCAGCCAAGTAATCCGGAACAGGGATGTTGGCTACACCTTC

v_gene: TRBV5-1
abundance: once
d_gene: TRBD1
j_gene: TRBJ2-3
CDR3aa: CASSPDRGTDTQYF
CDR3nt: TGCGCCAGCAGCCCGGACAGGGGAACAGATACGCAGTATTTT

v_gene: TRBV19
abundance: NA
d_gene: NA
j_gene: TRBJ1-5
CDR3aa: CASSIRGAYQPQHF
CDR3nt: TGTGCCAGTAGTATTCGGGGGGCATATCAGCCCCAGCATTTT

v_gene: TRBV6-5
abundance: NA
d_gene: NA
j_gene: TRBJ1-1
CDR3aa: CASSYSTAYMNTEAFF
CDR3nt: TGTGCCAGCAGTTACTCGACAGCCTATATGAACACTGAAGCTTTCTTT

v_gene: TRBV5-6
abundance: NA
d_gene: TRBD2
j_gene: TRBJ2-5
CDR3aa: CASSLRPIWTSVETQYF
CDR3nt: TGTGCCAGCAGCTTGAGACCGATATGGACTAGTGTGGAGACCCAGTACTTC

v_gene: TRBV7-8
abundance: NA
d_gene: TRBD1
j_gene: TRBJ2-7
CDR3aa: CASSPRTGQTYEQYF
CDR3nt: TGTGCCAGCAGCCCGAGGACAGGACAAACCTACGAGCAGTACTTC

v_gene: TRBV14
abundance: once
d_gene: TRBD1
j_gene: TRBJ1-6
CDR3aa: CASSHRNNPRGLRNSPLHF
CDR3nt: TGTGCCAGCAGCCACCGAAACAACCCCAGGGGGTTGAGAAATTCACCCCTCCACTTT

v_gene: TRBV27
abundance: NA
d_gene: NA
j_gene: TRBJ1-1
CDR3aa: CASSLGRGGLNTEAFF
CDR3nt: TGTGCCAGCAGTTTGGGGAGGGGTGGGTTGAACACTGAAGCTTTCTTT

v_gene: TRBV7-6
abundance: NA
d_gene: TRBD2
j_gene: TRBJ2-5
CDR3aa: CASSLGGLAGGKETQYF
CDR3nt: TGTGCCAGCAGCTTAGGTGGGCTAGCGGGGGGGAAAGAGACCCAGTACTTC

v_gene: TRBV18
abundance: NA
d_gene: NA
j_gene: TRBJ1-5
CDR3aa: CASSPSVIRNNQPQHF
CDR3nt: TGTGCCAGCTCACCTTCCGTTATCAGGAACAATCAGCCCCAGCATTTT

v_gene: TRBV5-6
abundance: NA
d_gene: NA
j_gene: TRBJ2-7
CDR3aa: CASGPGEDEQYF
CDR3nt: TGTGCCAGCGGCCCAGGGGAAGACGAGCAGTACTTC

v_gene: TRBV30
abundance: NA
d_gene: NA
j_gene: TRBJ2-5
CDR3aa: CAWSSQETQYF
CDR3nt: TGTGCCTGGAGTTCTCAAGAGACCCAGTACTTC

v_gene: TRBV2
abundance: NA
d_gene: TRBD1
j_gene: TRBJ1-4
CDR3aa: CASRTGGINEKLFF
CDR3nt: TGTGCCAGCAGGACAGGGGGTATTAATGAAAAACTGTTTTTT

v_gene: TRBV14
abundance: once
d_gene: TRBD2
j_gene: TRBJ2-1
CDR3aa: CASSHGTSGRDRRYNEQFF
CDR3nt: TGTGCCAGCAGCCATGGGACTAGCGGGAGGGACCGCCGCTACAATGAGCAGTTCTTC

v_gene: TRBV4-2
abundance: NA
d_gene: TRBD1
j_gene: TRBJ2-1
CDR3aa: CASSRFETGFSGEQFF
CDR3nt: TGTGCCAGCAGCCGCTTCGAGACAGGGTTTTCAGGGGAGCAGTTCTTC

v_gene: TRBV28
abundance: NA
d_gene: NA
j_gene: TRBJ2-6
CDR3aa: CASSSPPGGRTSGANVLTF
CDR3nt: TGTGCCAGCAGTTCCCCCCCTGGGGGCAGGACCTCTGGGGCCAACGTCCTGACTTTC

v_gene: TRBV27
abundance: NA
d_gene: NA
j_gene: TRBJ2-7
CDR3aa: CASSLGGLGATEQYF
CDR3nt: TGTGCCAGCAGTCTAGGAGGATTGGGGGCGACCGAGCAGTACTTC

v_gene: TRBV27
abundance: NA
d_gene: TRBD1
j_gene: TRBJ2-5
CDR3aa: CASSTGVQETQYF
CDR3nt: TGTGCCAGCAGTACAGGGGTCCAAGAGACCCAGTACTTC

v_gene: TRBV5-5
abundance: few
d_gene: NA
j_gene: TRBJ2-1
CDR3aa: CASSWGGGPKENEQFF
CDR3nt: TGTGCCAGCAGCTGGGGTGGAGGGCCGAAAGAGAATGAGCAGTTCTTC

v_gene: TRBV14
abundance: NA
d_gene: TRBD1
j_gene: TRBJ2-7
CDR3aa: CASSQAPGQGTEQYF
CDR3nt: TGTGCCAGCAGCCAGGCACCGGGACAGGGGACCGAGCAGTACTTC

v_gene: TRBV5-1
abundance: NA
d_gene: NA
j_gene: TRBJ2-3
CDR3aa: CASSLYPSSTDTQYF
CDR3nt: TGCGCCAGCAGCTTGTATCCGTCTAGCACAGATACGCAGTATTTT

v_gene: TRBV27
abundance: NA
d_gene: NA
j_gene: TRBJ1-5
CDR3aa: CASRQTGTTGQPQHF
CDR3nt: TGTGCCAGCAGACAGACCGGGACAACAGGGCAGCCCCAGCATTTT

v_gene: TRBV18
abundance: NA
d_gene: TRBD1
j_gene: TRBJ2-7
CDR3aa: CASSPRQGTYEQYF
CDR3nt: TGTGCCAGCTCACCACGACAGGGAACCTACGAGCAGTACTTC

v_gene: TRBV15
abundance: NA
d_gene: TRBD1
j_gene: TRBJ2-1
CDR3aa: CATSSDRGNYNEQFF
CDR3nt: TGTGCCACCAGCAGCGACAGGGGAAACTACAATGAGCAGTTCTTC

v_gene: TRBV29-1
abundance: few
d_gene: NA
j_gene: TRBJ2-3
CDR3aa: CSVEVTSTDTQYF
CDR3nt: TGCAGCGTTGAAGTGACTAGCACAGATACGCAGTATTTT

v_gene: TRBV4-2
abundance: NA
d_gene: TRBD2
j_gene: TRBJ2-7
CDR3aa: CASSRGLAGGPEQYF
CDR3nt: TGTGCCAGCAGCCGAGGACTAGCGGGAGGGCCCGAGCAGTACTTC

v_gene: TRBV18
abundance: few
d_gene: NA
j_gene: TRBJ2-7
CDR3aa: CASSPGQSYEQYF
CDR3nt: TGTGCCAGCTCACCAGGTCAGTCCTACGAGCAGTACTTC

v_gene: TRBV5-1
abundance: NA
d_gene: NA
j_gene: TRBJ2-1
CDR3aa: CASSLTTVPGNEQFF
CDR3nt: TGCGCCAGCAGCTTAACGACAGTCCCTGGTAATGAGCAGTTCTTC

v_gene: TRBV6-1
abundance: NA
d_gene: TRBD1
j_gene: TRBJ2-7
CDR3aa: CASIQRAGGGYEQYF
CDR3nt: TGTGCCAGCATCCAACGGGCAGGGGGCGGATACGAGCAGTACTTC

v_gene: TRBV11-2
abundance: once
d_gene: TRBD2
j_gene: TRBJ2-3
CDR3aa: CASSLVSATSVTDTQYF
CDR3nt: TGTGCCAGCAGCTTAGTTTCTGCGACTAGCGTGACAGATACGCAGTATTTT

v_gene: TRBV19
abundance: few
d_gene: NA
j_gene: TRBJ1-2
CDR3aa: CASSRRDSNYGYTF
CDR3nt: TGTGCCAGTAGTAGAAGAGACAGCAACTATGGCTACACCTTC

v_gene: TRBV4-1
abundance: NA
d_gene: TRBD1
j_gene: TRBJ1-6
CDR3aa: CASSQEPTGNSPLNF
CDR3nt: TGCGCCAGCAGCCAAGAACCGACAGGGAATTCACCCCTCAACTTT

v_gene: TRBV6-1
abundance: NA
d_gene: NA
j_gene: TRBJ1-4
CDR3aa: CASSETRATNEKLFF
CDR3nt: TGTGCCAGCAGTGAAACGAGGGCAACTAATGAAAAACTGTTTTTT

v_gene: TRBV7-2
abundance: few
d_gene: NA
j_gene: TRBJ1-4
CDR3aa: CASSFAGNNEKLFF
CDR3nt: TGTGCCAGCAGCTTTGCAGGAAACAATGAAAAACTGTTTTTT

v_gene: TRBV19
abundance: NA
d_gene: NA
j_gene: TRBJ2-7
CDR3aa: CASSISDSSYEQYF
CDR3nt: TGTGCCAGTAGTATCTCCGATAGCTCCTACGAGCAGTACTTC

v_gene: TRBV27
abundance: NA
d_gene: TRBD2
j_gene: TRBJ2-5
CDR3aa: CASSLVGTSAGTQYF
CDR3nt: TGTGCCAGCAGTTTAGTAGGGACTAGCGCGGGGACCCAGTACTTC

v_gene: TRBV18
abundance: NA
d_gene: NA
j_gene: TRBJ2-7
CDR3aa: CASSPRGHLDWEQYF
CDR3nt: TGTGCCAGCTCACCTCGGGGACATCTGGATTGGGAGCAGTACTTC

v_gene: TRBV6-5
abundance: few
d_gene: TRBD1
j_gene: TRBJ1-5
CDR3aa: CASSRTGGLQPQHF
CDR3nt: TGTGCCAGCAGCCGGACAGGGGGCTTGCAGCCCCAGCATTTT

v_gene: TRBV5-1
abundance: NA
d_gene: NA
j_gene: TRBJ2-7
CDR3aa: CASSLGLASSYEQYF
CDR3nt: TGCGCCAGCAGCCTGGGACTGGCGAGCTCCTACGAGCAGTACTTC

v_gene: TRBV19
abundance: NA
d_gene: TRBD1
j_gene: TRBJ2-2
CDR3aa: CASATGWATGELFF
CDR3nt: TGTGCCAGTGCGACAGGGTGGGCCACCGGGGAGCTGTTTTTT

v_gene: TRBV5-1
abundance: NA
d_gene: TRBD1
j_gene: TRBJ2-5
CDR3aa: CASSLGTGSQTQYF
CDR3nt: TGCGCCAGCAGCTTGGGGACAGGGAGTCAGACCCAGTACTTC